This TCR beta chain appears in the sequencing data of a study of blood T cells in healthy people across ages. The germline gives CDR1 SGHVS, CDR2 FNYEAQ. V was pared by 5 bases and J by 7 bases, with 20 bases between. The CDR3 totals 15 residues. This clonotype has only a few counts. Combining a sample-barcoded 5' primer with a J-beta primer mix, a second PCR ran for roughly 6 to 12 cycles. Every single cDNA molecule received a tag from a template-switch adaptor with 12 random nucleotides. One entry per CDR3 protein results from TCRdb running MiXCR on the 5' RACE reads. The sample records 1.5 million to 2 million distinct CDR3 sequences, approximately 30% being singletons. Whenever a sample was processed, at least 6.5 million PBMCs were isolated.

The source material was blood. The chain is built from TRBV7-6 and TRBJ2-5; tentative D call: TRBD2 (6 bases). This sequence was found in a woman aged 25 to 39 in good health. The CDR3 DNA sequence: TGTGCCAGCAGCCCACCCGCGGAGGGAGTAGGGACCCAGTACTTC. Its protein is CASSPPAEGVGTQYF. Based on the CDR3 plus reference TRBV7-6 and TRBJ2-5, the full variable domain is GAGVSQSPRYKVTKRGQDVALRCDPISGHVSLYWYRQALGQGPEFLTYFNYEAQQDKSGLPNDRFSAERPEGSISTLTIQRTEQRDSAMYRCASSPPAEGVGTQYFGPGTRLLVL.